This T cell receptor beta chain was found in a study of cytomegalovirus exposure and HLA in healthy donors. Both 60 Vbeta primers and 13 Jbeta primers went into the PCR. The table came from immunoSEQ multiplex PCR; TCRdb's copy has only in-frame clones and leaves some out. The table includes 95,000 to 100,000 clones, roughly 78% detected once. V was shortened by 3 bases and J by 2 bases, with 8 bases between the two germline ends. CDR1 is MNHEY and CDR2 is SMNVEV in the germline V gene (reference sequence). This CDR3 comprises 13 residues. The material sequenced was PBMCs. The clonotype was recovered from a woman aged 55-70 years in good health and CMV-seronegative. J is TRBJ2-7 and V is TRBV27; D unclear. Here the CDR3 reads CASSFGATYEQYF. For the CDR3, the DNA is TGTGCCAGCAGTTTTGGAGCTACCTACGAGCAGTACTTC.